This TCR beta chain was captured by sequencing in a study of cytomegalovirus exposure and HLA in healthy donors. Here immunoSEQ multiplex PCR was the method, and the copy in TCRdb shows in-frame clones only, minus some. This table holds about 250,000 clones, roughly 90% found once. The length of the CDR3 is 14 residues. V was cut by 4 bases and J by 6 bases, with 16 bases left in between. This clonotype was obtained from a man aged 18-30 years in good health and CMV-seropositive. The sequenced material came from PBMCs. V is TRBV23-1 and J is TRBJ2-7; D unresolved. TRBV23-1 has ORF status, its function being uncertain. The CDR3 coding sequence is TGCGCCAGCAGTCTTCACGGCCGAAAATCCGAGCAGTACTTC. The encoded protein is CASSLHGRKSEQYF.